A single sample is the source of the 24 T cell receptor beta chains below, sequenced in a study of blood T cell repertoires in COVID-19. The assay was immunoSEQ multiplex PCR, and TCRdb's table has in-frame clones only and misses some. In the table there are under 150,000 clones, 88% of which are singletons. Sequenced sample: peripheral blood. These TCRs come from a human donor in a cohort sampled during active COVID-19.

J is TRBJ1-4 and V is TRBV5-1, with a possible D match to TRBD1 (6 bases). Trimming left V 2 bases short and J 0 bases short, with 14 bases between. Germline values: CDR1 SGHRS, CDR2 YFSETQ. CDR3 size: 17 residues. The CDR3 coding sequence is TGCGCCAGCAGCTTCGGGGGGCTGGGGGCAACTAATGAAAAACTGTTTTTT. This codes for CASSFGGLGATNEKLFF.

The chain links TRBV6-1 to TRBJ1-2; 8 bases are shared with TRBD1. Unmatched junction bases numbered 2, after V lost 3 bases and J lost 2 bases. This CDR3 comprises 14 residues. CDR1 is MNHNS and CDR2 is SASEGT in the germline V gene. The CDR3 loop reads CASSEGTGNYGYTF. In DNA form, the CDR3 reads TGTGCCAGCAGTGAGGGGACAGGAAACTATGGCTACACCTTC.

This chain joins TRBV29-1 and TRBJ2-2; D is unresolved. V lost 0 bases and J 5 bases, leaving 10 bases between the germline ends. The germline V gene has CDR1 SQVTM and CDR2 ANQGSEA. This CDR3 spans 14 amino acids. In DNA, the CDR3 is TGCAGCGTTGAAGATATTTACTATACCGGGGAGCTGTTTTTT. Translated: CSVEDIYYTGELFF.

The rearrangement uses TRBV19 and TRBJ2-7; D gene unclear. With 3 bases removed from V and 7 bases from J, the gap between germline ends came to 10 bases. CDR1 LNHDA and CDR2 SQIVND come from the germline V gene (reference sequence). This CDR3 region has 12 residues. The CDR3 DNA reads as TGTGCCAGTAGTATTATCTCCGGGGAGCAGTACTTC. This codes for CASSIISGEQYF.

The V call is TRBV2, the J call TRBJ2-3, with a possible D match to TRBD1 (6 bases). The CDR3 spans 18 residues. Germline CDR1 SNHLY, CDR2 FYNNEI. Deletions cut 6 bases from V and 0 bases from J, with 22 bases between. The CDR3 DNA reads as TGTGCCAGCAGGCCTTTTCCCTCCACAGGGCCTAGCACAGATACGCAGTATTTT. Its translation is CASRPFPSTGPSTDTQYF.

The chain combines TRBV6-5 with TRBJ1-5; no clear D gene. The V end lost 6 bases, the J end lost 6 bases, and 18 bases lay between the germline ends. Germline V gene sequence: CDR1 MNHEY, CDR2 SVGAGI. The CDR3 is 15 amino acids. Here the CDR3 DNA reads TGTGCCAGCAGACCCGGGTCAGAGGGTAGTCAGCCCCAGCATTTT. Its protein is CASRPGSEGSQPQHF.

The chain joins TRBV14 to TRBJ2-1; 11 bases are a match to TRBD2. The CDR3 covers 16 residues. Trimming removed 2 bases from V and 6 bases from J; junction bases left unmatched: 6. Germline V CDR1 and CDR2: SGHDN, FVKESK. CDR3 residues: CASSQIAGGLVNEQFF. CDR3 nucleotides: TGTGCCAGCAGCCAAATAGCGGGGGGGCTGGTCAATGAGCAGTTCTTC.

This chain joins TRBV18 and TRBJ2-1; 8 bases fit TRBD2. CDR1 is KGHSH and CDR2 is LQKENI in the germline V gene. V lost 3 bases to trimming and J lost 0 bases; unmatched junction nucleotides: 13. This CDR3 contains 19 residues. CDR3 coding DNA: TGTGCCAGCTCACCCCTCCCCCTTAGCGGGGCGAGCTCCTACAATGAGCAGTTCTTC. Amino acid sequence: CASSPLPLSGASSYNEQFF.

CDR3 in amino acids: CSARRTDTQYF. The CDR3 DNA is TGCAGTGCCAGGCGTACAGATACGCAGTATTTT. The gene calls are TRBV20-1 and TRBJ2-3; D is ambiguous. The CDR3 loop spans 11 amino acids. V was cut by 6 bases and J by 3 bases, with 7 bases left in between. Germline-derived CDR1 and CDR2 are DFQATT and SNEGSKA (reference sequence).

The chain employs TRBV3-1 (or the pseudogene TRBV3-2) and TRBJ2-6; 7 nucleotides agree with TRBD1. V lost 1 base, J lost 13 bases, and 10 bases stayed unmatched. This CDR3 contains 15 residues. Germline V lookup: CDR1 LGHDT, CDR2 YNNKEL (reference sequence). This chain's CDR3 is CASSQAETGLVVLTF. Here the CDR3 DNA reads TGTGCCAGCAGCCAAGCTGAGACAGGGTTAGTTGTCCTGACTTTC.

The V and J genes are TRBV12-3 or TRBV12-4 and TRBJ2-7; D remains ambiguous. The V and J ends lost 6 bases and 7 bases respectively, with 13 bases between them. CDR3 length: 12 amino acids. The CDR3 bases are TGTGCCAGCAGCCAGACCCTGAGGGAGCAGTACTTC. The encoded protein is CASSQTLREQYF.

This chain uses TRBV9 with TRBJ2-7; TRBD2 matches at 7 bases. V gave up 4 bases and J gave up 2 bases; unmatched junction bases: 6. Germline V gives CDR1 SGDLS, CDR2 YYNGEE. This CDR3 has 14 residues. CDR3 DNA sequence: TGTGCCAGCAGCACCCGGACTAGTCCCTACGAGCAGTACTTC. As protein: CASSTRTSPYEQYF.

This chain connects TRBV7-2 to TRBJ2-3; D gene ambiguous. The CDR3 spans 18 residues. The V end lost 5 bases, the J end lost 0 bases, and 21 bases lay between the germline ends. CDR1 is SGHTA, CDR2 FQGNSA, per germline. CDR3 protein: CASSPAVLPTISTDTQYF. Here the CDR3 DNA reads TGTGCCAGCAGCCCCGCGGTACTGCCCACCATTAGCACAGATACGCAGTATTTT.

The rearrangement joins TRBV30 to TRBJ1-4; a weak D match, TRBD1 (6 bases). V dropped 1 base and J dropped 4 bases, with 19 bases sitting between them. This CDR3 contains 17 residues. Germline CDR1 is GTSNPN and CDR2 is SVGIG (reference sequence). The chain's CDR3 is CAWSESGHRRVNEKLFF. In DNA form, the CDR3 reads TGTGCCTGGAGTGAATCGGGACACCGAAGAGTTAATGAAAAACTGTTTTTT.

This chain joins TRBV5-4 and TRBJ1-4, with unresolved D. Germline values: CDR1 SGHNT, CDR2 YYREEE (reference sequence). This CDR3 contains 15 residues. V was pared by 4 bases and J by 6 bases, with 16 bases between. CDR3 in DNA: TGTGCCAGCAGCCCGGGGAAGAGAGAGGATGAAAAACTGTTTTTT. This translates into CASSPGKREDEKLFF. Filled out from reference TRBV5-4 and TRBJ1-4, the complete variable domain reads ETGVTQSPTHLIKTRGQQVTLRCSSQSGHNTVSWYQQALGQGPQFIFQYYREEENGRGNFPPRFSGLQFPNYSSELNVNALELDDSALYLCASSPGKREDEKLFFGSGTQLSVL.

This clone was seen only once. J is TRBJ2-1 and V is TRBV29-1, with 8 bases identical to TRBD1. Germline V lookup: CDR1 SQVTM, CDR2 ANQGSEA. The junction had 7 bases not matched to a gene; V was cut back by 0 bases and J by 6 bases. The length of the CDR3 is 15 residues. CDR3 loop: CSVEDGQGVGNEQFF. As DNA, the CDR3 is TGCAGCGTTGAAGACGGACAGGGAGTAGGCAATGAGCAGTTCTTC.

This chain uses TRBV5-6 with TRBJ1-1; tentatively, D is TRBD1 (5 bases). The CDR3 is made up of 13 amino acids. The germline CDR1 and CDR2 sequences are SGHDT and YYEEEE. V dropped 8 bases and J dropped 4 bases, with 15 bases sitting between them. The chain's CDR3 is CASSARGVTEAFF. CDR3 sequence (DNA): TGTGCCAGTTCCGCAAGGGGTGTCACTGAAGCTTTCTTT.

The J gene is TRBJ1-5, the V gene TRBV19; the match to TRBD1 covers 8 bases. The germline V gene has CDR1 LNHDA and CDR2 SQIVND (reference sequence). This CDR3 has 15 amino acids. The V and J ends lost 7 bases and 6 bases, in that order; junction bases with no gene match: 11. CDR3 DNA sequence: TGTGCCAGTAAATCCAACAGGGGGGGCTTTCAGCCCCAGCATTTT. Translation: CASKSNRGGFQPQHF.

This clone was counted once. The rearrangement uses TRBV5-5 and TRBJ1-4; D not certain. The CDR3 loop spans 13 amino acids. Trimming left V 0 bases short and J 6 bases short, with 6 bases between. Germline lookup yields CDR1 SGHKS and CDR2 YYEKEE (reference sequence). As DNA, the CDR3 is TGTGCCAGCAGCTTGGGAGGTGATGAAAAACTGTTTTTT. Encoded protein: CASSLGGDEKLFF.

The CDR3 region has the DNA TGTGCTCTTGGCGGTCATAGCAATCAGCCCCAGCATTTT. This translates into CALGGHSNQPQHF. The rearrangement links TRBV28 to TRBJ1-5; D is uncertain. The CDR3 covers 13 residues. Germline loops: CDR1 MDHEN, CDR2 SYDVKM.

This clone has only one observation. V usage is TRBV28 and J usage is TRBJ2-6; tentatively, D is TRBD2 (5 bases). V was clipped by 10 bases and J by 2 bases, with 12 bases between them. The CDR3 covers 14 residues. Germline V gene lookup returns CDR1 MDHEN and CDR2 SYDVKM. The CDR3: CATTYGTGANVLTF. The CDR3 coding sequence is TGTGCCACCACCTACGGGACTGGGGCCAACGTCCTGACTTTC. The full variable domain, its missing parts supplied by reference TRBV28 and TRBJ2-6, is DVKVTQSSRYLVKRTGEKVFLECVQDMDHENMFWYRQDPGLGLRLIYFSYDVKMKEKGDIPEGYSVSREKKERFSLILESASTNQTSMYLCATTYGTGANVLTFGAGSRLTVL.

This sequence joins TRBV25-1 and TRBJ2-1; 7 bases match TRBD1. CDR1 is MGHDK and CDR2 is SYGVNS in the germline V gene. The J segment lost 6 bases and the V segment lost 6 bases, leaving 8 bases of the junction unmatched. The CDR3 totals 14 residues. The CDR3: CASSSPQGRNEQFF. Written as DNA, the CDR3 is TGTGCCAGCAGCTCCCCACAGGGGCGCAATGAGCAGTTCTTC.

This rearrangement joins TRBV10-3 to TRBJ2-3; 7 bases are a match to TRBD2. The V segment lost 6 bases and the J segment 5 bases; nucleotides outside the gene matches: 5. The CDR3 has 13 residues. Germline CDR1 ENHRY, CDR2 SYGVKD. The CDR3 coding sequence is TGTGCCATCAGAGCTAGCGGTGGAGATACGCAGTATTTT. Its translation: CAIRASGGDTQYF.

This clone was counted a few times. The CDR3 reads CASSQGYRGYEQYF. CDR3 nucleotide sequence: TGTGCCAGCAGCCAAGGATACAGGGGGTACGAGCAGTACTTC. The J gene is TRBJ2-7, the V gene TRBV3-1 (or the pseudogene TRBV3-2); the match to TRBD1 covers 8 bases. V trimming: 1 base; J trimming: 4 bases; junction bases outside the gene matches: 3. The CDR3 has 14 amino acids. Germline CDR1 LGHDT, CDR2 YNNKEL (reference sequence).